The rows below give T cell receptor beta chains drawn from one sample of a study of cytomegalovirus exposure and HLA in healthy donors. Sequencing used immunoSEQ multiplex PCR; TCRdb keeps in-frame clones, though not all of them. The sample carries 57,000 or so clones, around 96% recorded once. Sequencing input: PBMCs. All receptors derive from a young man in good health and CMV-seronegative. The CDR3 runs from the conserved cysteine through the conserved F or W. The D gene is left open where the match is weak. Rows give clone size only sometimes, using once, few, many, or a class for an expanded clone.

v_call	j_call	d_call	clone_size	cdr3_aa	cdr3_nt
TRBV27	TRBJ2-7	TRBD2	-	CASSISREGTDEQYF	TGTGCCAGCAGTATCTCTCGGGAGGGGACGGATGAGCAGTACTTC
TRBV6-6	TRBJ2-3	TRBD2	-	CASSYWTSGAHTQYF	TGTGCCAGCAGTTACTGGACTAGCGGGGCTCATACGCAGTATTTT
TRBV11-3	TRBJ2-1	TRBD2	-	CASSLMAGGFNEQFF	TGTGCCAGCAGCTTGATGGCGGGAGGATTCAATGAGCAGTTCTTC
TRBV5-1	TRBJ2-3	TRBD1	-	CASSGETGGTDTQYF	TGCGCCAGCAGCGGTGAGACAGGGGGCACAGATACGCAGTATTTT
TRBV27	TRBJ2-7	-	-	CASSLGGYGNEQYF	TGTGCCAGCAGTTTAGGAGGGTACGGGAACGAGCAGTACTTC
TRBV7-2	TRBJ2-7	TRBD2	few	CASSYGLAGGPYEQYF	TGTGCCAGCAGCTACGGACTAGCGGGAGGGCCCTACGAGCAGTACTTC
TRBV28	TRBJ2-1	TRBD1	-	CASTKVTGQTYNEQFF	TGTGCCAGCACCAAGGTAACGGGACAGACATACAATGAGCAGTTCTTC
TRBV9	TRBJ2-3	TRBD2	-	CASSVGGLVMDTQYF	TGTGCCAGCAGCGTAGGGGGACTAGTTATGGATACGCAGTATTTT
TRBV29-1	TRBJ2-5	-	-	CSTKLQETQYF	TGCAGCACGAAACTCCAAGAGACCCAGTACTTC
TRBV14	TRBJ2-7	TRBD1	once	CASSRTGFPFGNYEQYF	TGTGCCAGCAGCCGGACAGGGTTTCCCTTTGGGAACTACGAGCAGTACTTC